The present entry profiles one T cell receptor beta chain with its context. The antigen remains unidentified. Trimming took 3 bases from V and 2 from J; bases not matched to a gene: 4. Germline V gene data show CDR1 as MDHEN and CDR2 as SYDVKM. The CDR3 totals 16 residues. TCRdb's copy holds only in-frame clones and misses some; the assay was immunoSEQ multiplex PCR. The table shows about 64,000 clones, with approximately 90% occurring only once. The sample originates from a study of OX40 agonist ivuxolimab in advanced cancers. About the study: Prior anti-PD-1, anti-PD-L1 or anti-CTLA-4 therapy did not bar entry, and about 40% had some. Findings and limits, study-wide: On average, CD8+ T cells had more expanded clones than CD4+. Near-lowest levels of clonal expansion characterized partial responders at 0.1-3.0 mg/kg.

The sequence came from an adult with an advanced solid tumor such as melanoma, head and neck, liver or kidney cancer. The chain links TRBV28 to TRBJ2-1; the match to TRBD1 covers 10 bases. Sequences were derived from CD4+ or CD8+ T cells sorted from blood, sampled in a trial of the OX40 agonist ivuxolimab. CDR3 coding DNA: TGTGCCAGCAGTTTGCATGGGACAGGGGCCTACAATGAGCAGTTCTTC. It yields the protein CASSLHGTGAYNEQFF.